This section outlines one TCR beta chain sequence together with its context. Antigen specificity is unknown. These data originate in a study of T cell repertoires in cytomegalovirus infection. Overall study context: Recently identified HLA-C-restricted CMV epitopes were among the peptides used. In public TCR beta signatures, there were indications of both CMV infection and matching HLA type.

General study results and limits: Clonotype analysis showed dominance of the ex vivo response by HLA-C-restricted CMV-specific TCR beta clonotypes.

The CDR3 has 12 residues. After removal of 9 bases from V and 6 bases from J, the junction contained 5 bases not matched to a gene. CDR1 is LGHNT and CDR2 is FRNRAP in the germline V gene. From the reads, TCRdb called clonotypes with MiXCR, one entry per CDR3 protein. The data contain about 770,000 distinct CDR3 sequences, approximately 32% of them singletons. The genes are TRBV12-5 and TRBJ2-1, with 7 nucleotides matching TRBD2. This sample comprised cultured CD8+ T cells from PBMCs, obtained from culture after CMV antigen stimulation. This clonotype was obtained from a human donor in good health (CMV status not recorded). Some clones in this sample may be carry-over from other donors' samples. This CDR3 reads CARGAGRNEQFF. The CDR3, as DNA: TGTGCTAGGGGAGCGGGGCGCAATGAGCAGTTCTTC.